This TCR beta chain was retrieved from a study of CD8+ T cells in alopecia areata. Extraction of RNA preceded its reverse transcription into cDNA, which served as the sequencing template. Generated by immunoSEQ multiplex PCR, the TCRdb table keeps only in-frame clones and is missing some. The table includes about 14,000 clones, around 50% detected once. V gave up 2 bases and J gave up 3 bases, with 8 bases separating them. The germline V gene has CDR1 MDHEN and CDR2 SYDVKM. This CDR3 comprises 14 residues. It was for roughly five patients that CD4+ cells were sorted into CD25+CD127- cells. The clonotype comes from a human donor with alopecia areata. The J gene is TRBJ2-1, the V gene TRBV28, with D possibly TRBD1 on 5 matching bases. The specimen sequenced was CD4+ Tregs sorted from blood. The CDR3 spells CASSLQGNYNEQFF. CDR3 sequence (DNA): TGTGCCAGCAGTTTACAGGGTAACTACAATGAGCAGTTCTTC.